This TCR beta chain was identified in a study of cytomegalovirus exposure and HLA in healthy donors. Study-wide results and caveats: Generally TCR sequences proved uncommon, though certain public TCRs appeared in numerous donors.

The donors were members of the validation cohort comprising 120 subjects, separate from the roughly 600-subject first cohort. The CDR3 runs to 14 residues. Germline V gene lookup returns CDR1 SEHNR and CDR2 FQNEAQ (reference sequence). After removal of 6 bases from V and 5 bases from J, the junction contained 8 bases not matched to a gene. To note about this clone: Its target is unknown.

Repertoires were generated with immunoSEQ multiplex PCR, while TCRdb's copy carries only in-frame clones and drops some. Here the sample spans around 200,000 clones, roughly 81% being singletons. This clonotype was obtained from a woman in her 30s in good health and CMV-seronegative. This chain links TRBV7-9 with TRBJ2-5; TRBD2 matches 8 bases. Material: PBMCs. The CDR3 protein is CASRTSEGVETQYF. The CDR3 nucleotides are TGTGCCAGCAGGACTAGCGAAGGTGTGGAGACCCAGTACTTC.